One and the same sample provided the 22 T cell receptor beta chains below, sequenced in a study of monozygotic twins with inflammatory bowel disease. TCRdb reprocessed the 5' RACE reads and keeps a single row for each CDR3 protein, giving no DNA. In total, the table holds some 210,000 distinct CDR3 sequences. Input material: blood. The source of these receptors is a human donor with ulcerative colitis or Crohn's disease, or a healthy co-twin of an affected twin (not recorded which).

The chain uses TRBV7-9 and TRBJ1-2; TCRdb's D gene call, TRBD1, goes unchecked for lack of DNA. Germline V gene sequence: CDR1 SEHNR, CDR2 FQNEAQ (reference sequence). This CDR3 contains 14 residues. CDR3 sequence: CASSKPDRGYGYTF.

V gene TRBV5-1 combines with J gene TRBJ1-3; TCRdb's D gene call, TRBD1, goes unchecked for lack of DNA. The germline V gene encodes CDR1 SGHRS and CDR2 YFSETQ. The CDR3 contains 14 residues. The CDR3 protein is CASSPDREGNTIYF. Filled out from reference TRBV5-1 and TRBJ1-3, the complete variable domain reads KAGVTQTPRYLIKTRGQQVTLSCSPISGHRSVSWYQQTPGQGLQFLFEYFSETQRNKGNFPGRFSGRQFSNSRSEMNVSTLELGDSALYLCASSPDREGNTIYFGEGSWLTVV.

The V call is TRBV7-6, the J call TRBJ2-2; TCRdb returns TRBD1, unconfirmable since there is no DNA. Germline V gene lookup returns CDR1 SGHVS and CDR2 FNYEAQ. The length of the CDR3 is 13 residues. The CDR3 region is CASSSDSTGELFF.

The J gene is TRBJ2-7, the V gene TRBV20-1; TCRdb's D call, TRBD2, is unchecked because there is no DNA. Looked up from germline, CDR1 is DFQATT and CDR2 is SNEGSKA (reference sequence). The CDR3 spans 16 residues. This chain's CDR3 is CSASWRERGASYEQYF.

The J gene is TRBJ2-7, the V gene TRBV5-1; the TCRdb D gene call, TRBD2, has no DNA to confirm it. The CDR3 contains 14 residues. Germline V lookup: CDR1 SGHRS, CDR2 YFSETQ. CDR3 region: CASSFSPGGYEQYF.

This sequence joins TRBV5-1 and TRBJ2-7; lacking DNA, the TRBD1 call made by TCRdb goes unchecked. The CDR3 is 16 residues long. The germline V gene encodes CDR1 SGHRS and CDR2 YFSETQ. The CDR3 is CASSYGQQGISYEQYF. Drawing the rest from reference TRBV5-1 and TRBJ2-7, the complete variable domain is KAGVTQTPRYLIKTRGQQVTLSCSPISGHRSVSWYQQTPGQGLQFLFEYFSETQRNKGNFPGRFSGRQFSNSRSEMNVSTLELGDSALYLCASSYGQQGISYEQYFGPGTRLTVT.

The chain recombines TRBV7-8 with TRBJ2-5; TCRdb lists TRBD2, though no DNA is available to test this call. From germline, CDR1 is SGHVS and CDR2 FQNEAQ. CDR3 length: 15 residues. The CDR3: CASSLGGRRGETQYF. The full variable domain, completed using reference TRBV7-8 and TRBJ2-5, is GAGVSQSPRYKVAKRGQDVALRCDPISGHVSLFWYQQALGQGPEFLTYFQNEAQLDKSGLPSDRFFAERPEGSVSTLKIQRTQQEDSAVYLCASSLGGRRGETQYFGPGTRLLVL.

V gene TRBV5-1 combines with J gene TRBJ2-7; lacking DNA, the TRBD2 call made by TCRdb goes unchecked. CDR3 length: 15 amino acids. Per the germline V gene, CDR1 is SGHRS and CDR2 is YFSETQ. Here the CDR3 reads CASSFTSGTSYEQYF.

The chain couples TRBV5-1 to TRBJ2-7; without DNA, the TCRdb call of TRBD1 cannot be checked. The germline V gene has CDR1 SGHRS and CDR2 YFSETQ. The CDR3 totals 16 residues. The CDR3 sequence is CASSSRGGTGSYEQYF.

The chain couples TRBV20-1 to TRBJ2-3; TCRdb indicates TRBD1, and absent DNA this call remains unverified. Germline V gene data show CDR1 as DFQATT and CDR2 as SNEGSKA (reference sequence). This CDR3 comprises 18 residues. CDR3 sequence: CSARDSSGGTGSTDTQYF.

The chain carries TRBV12-3 or TRBV12-4 and TRBJ2-5; TCRdb names TRBD1, which stays unverified in the absence of DNA. This CDR3 is 13 amino acids long. CDR3 sequence: CASSFPGVETQYF.

The chain recombines TRBV20-1 with TRBJ1-5; TCRdb lists TRBD1, though no DNA is available to test this call. Germline V gene sequence: CDR1 DFQATT, CDR2 SNEGSKA (reference sequence). This CDR3 contains 18 residues. The CDR3 reads CSARPAQGEVGSNQPQHF.

The rearrangement joins TRBV27 to TRBJ1-6; TCRdb reports TRBD1, a call that lacks DNA to check it against. Per the germline V gene, CDR1 is MNHEY and CDR2 is SMNVEV (reference sequence). CDR3 length: 14 amino acids. The CDR3 spells CASRGGTGRSPLHF.

The chain recombines TRBV5-1 with TRBJ1-2. The CDR3 has 13 residues. Germline CDR1 is SGHRS and CDR2 is YFSETQ. The CDR3 sequence is CASSLSELGGYTF. Full variable domain (rest looked up from reference TRBV5-1 and TRBJ1-2): KAGVTQTPRYLIKTRGQQVTLSCSPISGHRSVSWYQQTPGQGLQFLFEYFSETQRNKGNFPGRFSGRQFSNSRSEMNVSTLELGDSALYLCASSLSELGGYTFGSGTRLTVV.

The V and J genes are TRBV20-1 and TRBJ1-3; TCRdb lists TRBD1, though no DNA is available to test this call. Germline V gene sequence: CDR1 DFQATT, CDR2 SNEGSKA (reference sequence). This CDR3 has 13 amino acids. The CDR3 loop is CSARRPGGNTIYF.

V is TRBV20-1 and J is TRBJ1-6. Germline lookup yields CDR1 DFQATT and CDR2 SNEGSKA (reference sequence). CDR3 size: 14 residues. CDR3 in amino acids: CSARVQWTNSPLHF.

The V and J genes are TRBV12-3 or TRBV12-4 and TRBJ2-7. The CDR3 has 13 residues. CDR3 region: CASSFQEAYEQYF.

The chain links TRBV6-1 to TRBJ1-5. Germline V gene data show CDR1 as MNHNS and CDR2 as SASEGT. The CDR3 runs 15 residues. CDR3 sequence reads: CASTRLKGDNQPQHF.

This chain joins TRBV20-1 and TRBJ2-1; TCRdb picks TRBD1, but there is no DNA to check that call. The CDR3 length is 17 residues. Germline V CDR1 and CDR2: DFQATT, SNEGSKA (reference sequence). The CDR3 sequence: CSARDDVGQGNYNEQFF.

V usage is TRBV15 and J usage is TRBJ1-6. Germline assignment: CDR1 LNHNV and CDR2 YYDKDF (reference sequence). The CDR3 runs 15 residues. The CDR3 sequence is CATSSRQLYNSPLHF.

This chain joins TRBV20-1 and TRBJ2-1; TCRdb calls TRBD1, which cannot be checked without DNA. This CDR3 is built from 17 residues. Germline V gene data show CDR1 as DFQATT and CDR2 as SNEGSKA (reference sequence). The CDR3: CSAHNRGGPGSYNEQFF.

V gene TRBV5-1 combines with J gene TRBJ2-1; there is no DNA to check the TCRdb D call of TRBD2. Germline V gives CDR1 SGHRS, CDR2 YFSETQ. The CDR3 length is 15 residues. CDR3 loop: CASSQASGGYNEQFF.